These T cell receptor beta chains were read from a single sample in a study of CD8 T cells in ankylosing spondylitis. A single record per CDR3 protein comes from TCRdb applying MiXCR to the 5' RACE reads. The repertoire holds a few hundred thousand distinct CDR3 sequences, with around 24% as singletons. Input material: blood, either unsorted or a sorted T cell fraction (not recorded which). Every receptor here comes from a male donor with ankylosing spondylitis. CDR3s include the opening cysteine and the closing phenylalanine or tryptophan. The order of the fields is J gene, V gene, D gene, clone size, CDR3 DNA, CDR3 protein. The D gene is left open where the match is weak. Where a row states a size, it is once, few, many or the class of an expanded clone; other rows omit it.

j_call: TRBJ2-7; v_call: TRBV29-1; d_call: TRBD1; clone_size: many; cdr3_nt: TGCAGCGTCTACGGACAGGGGGCGACCTACGAGCAGTACTTC; cdr3_aa: CSVYGQGATYEQYF
j_call: TRBJ2-7; v_call: TRBV5-1; d_call: .; clone_size: few; cdr3_nt: TGCGCCAGCAGCTATCCAGGAACGGGCGAGCAGTACTTC; cdr3_aa: CASSYPGTGEQYF
j_call: TRBJ2-3; v_call: TRBV10-3; d_call: .; clone_size: .; cdr3_nt: TGTGCCATCCAGGTGGCAGGCGCCCGCACAGATACGCAGTATTTT; cdr3_aa: CAIQVAGARTDTQYF
j_call: TRBJ1-6; v_call: TRBV3-1; d_call: .; clone_size: few; cdr3_nt: TGTGCCAGCAGCCAAGCACGTGGGCCCCTCCACTTT; cdr3_aa: CASSQARGPLHF
j_call: TRBJ2-7; v_call: TRBV15; d_call: TRBD2; clone_size: .; cdr3_nt: TGTGCCACCAGCAGAACTCCGGGACTAGCCTACGAGCAGTACTTC; cdr3_aa: CATSRTPGLAYEQYF
j_call: TRBJ2-3; v_call: TRBV7-2; d_call: TRBD1; clone_size: .; cdr3_nt: TGTGCCAGCAGCTTAGAAGGTGACAGGGGTACGCAGTATTTT; cdr3_aa: CASSLEGDRGTQYF
j_call: TRBJ2-7; v_call: TRBV4-1; d_call: .; clone_size: .; cdr3_nt: TGCGCCAGCAGCCTATGGACTATCTCCTACGAGCAGTACTTC; cdr3_aa: CASSLWTISYEQYF
j_call: TRBJ2-7; v_call: TRBV10-3; d_call: .; clone_size: few; cdr3_nt: TGTGCCATCAGTGTCCAGAGTTACGAGCAGTACTTC; cdr3_aa: CAISVQSYEQYF
j_call: TRBJ2-2; v_call: TRBV9; d_call: TRBD2; clone_size: few; cdr3_nt: TGTGCCAGCAGCGTTAGTGTAGCGGGAAGCACCGGGGAGCTGTTTTTT; cdr3_aa: CASSVSVAGSTGELFF
j_call: TRBJ1-1; v_call: TRBV5-1; d_call: .; clone_size: few; cdr3_nt: TGCGCCAGCCGACCAACCCAGAACACTGAAGCTTTCTTT; cdr3_aa: CASRPTQNTEAFF
j_call: TRBJ2-5; v_call: TRBV10-3; d_call: TRBD2; clone_size: few; cdr3_nt: TGTGCCATCAGTGACGGAGCGGGAGGGCCCTTAGAAAGAGAGACCCAGTACTTC; cdr3_aa: CAISDGAGGPLERETQYF
j_call: TRBJ2-1; v_call: TRBV28; d_call: TRBD1; clone_size: .; cdr3_nt: TGTGCCAGTAAGACAGGGGGTTACAATGAGCAGTTCTTC; cdr3_aa: CASKTGGYNEQFF
j_call: TRBJ1-6; v_call: TRBV5-1; d_call: .; clone_size: few; cdr3_nt: TGCGCCAGCAGCTTTGGCGGGGATTCACCCCTCCACTTT; cdr3_aa: CASSFGGDSPLHF
j_call: TRBJ1-4; v_call: TRBV10-3; d_call: .; clone_size: .; cdr3_nt: TGTGCCATCAGTGATCGTGAAAAACTGTTTTTT; cdr3_aa: CAISDREKLFF
j_call: TRBJ1-2; v_call: TRBV4-3; d_call: .; clone_size: .; cdr3_nt: TGCGCCAGCAGCCAAGGGAAAGGGTTTAACTATGGCTACACCTTC; cdr3_aa: CASSQGKGFNYGYTF
j_call: TRBJ2-2; v_call: TRBV6-2/TRBV6-3; d_call: .; clone_size: few; cdr3_nt: TGTGCCAGCAGCTCTGACAGCCCGGACACCGGGGAGCTGTTTTTT; cdr3_aa: CASSSDSPDTGELFF
j_call: TRBJ2-6; v_call: TRBV5-6; d_call: .; clone_size: many; cdr3_nt: TGTGCCAGCAGCTTGACGGGGGCCAACGTCCTGACTTTC; cdr3_aa: CASSLTGANVLTF
j_call: TRBJ1-2; v_call: TRBV7-2; d_call: .; clone_size: .; cdr3_nt: TGTGCCAGCAGTCAAGACGGGGGGTTTGCCTATGGCTACACCTTC; cdr3_aa: CASSQDGGFAYGYTF
j_call: TRBJ2-7; v_call: TRBV24-1; d_call: .; clone_size: few; cdr3_nt: TGTGCCACCAAGGGACCGGCCTTTGGTCGCTACTACGAGCAGTACTTC; cdr3_aa: CATKGPAFGRYYEQYF
j_call: TRBJ1-5; v_call: TRBV7-2; d_call: .; clone_size: .; cdr3_nt: TGTGCCAGCAGCTTCTGGGGGGGGAGTCAGCCCCAGCATTTT; cdr3_aa: CASSFWGGSQPQHF
j_call: TRBJ2-1; v_call: TRBV30; d_call: .; clone_size: .; cdr3_nt: TGTGCCTGGAGTGTAATAGGTGAGCAGTTCTTC; cdr3_aa: CAWSVIGEQFF
j_call: TRBJ2-3; v_call: TRBV9; d_call: .; clone_size: few; cdr3_nt: TGTGCCAGCAGCACCCTGGACGTGGGTTCAGATACGCAGTATTTT; cdr3_aa: CASSTLDVGSDTQYF